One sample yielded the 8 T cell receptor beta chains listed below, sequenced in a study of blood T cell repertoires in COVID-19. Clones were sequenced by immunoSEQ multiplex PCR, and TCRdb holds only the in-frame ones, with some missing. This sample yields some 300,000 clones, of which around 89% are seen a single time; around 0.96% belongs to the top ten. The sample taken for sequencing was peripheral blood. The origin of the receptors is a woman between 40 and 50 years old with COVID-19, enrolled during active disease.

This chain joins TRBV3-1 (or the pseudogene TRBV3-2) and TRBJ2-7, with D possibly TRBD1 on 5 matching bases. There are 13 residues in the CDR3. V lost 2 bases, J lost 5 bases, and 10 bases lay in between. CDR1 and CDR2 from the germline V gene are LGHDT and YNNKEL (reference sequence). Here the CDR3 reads CASSQPPGNEQYF. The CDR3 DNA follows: TGTGCCAGCAGCCAACCCCCAGGGAACGAGCAGTACTTC.

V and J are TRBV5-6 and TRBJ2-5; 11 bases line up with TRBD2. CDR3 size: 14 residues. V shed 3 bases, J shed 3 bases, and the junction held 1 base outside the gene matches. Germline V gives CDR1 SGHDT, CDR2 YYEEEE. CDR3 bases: TGTGCCAGCAGCTCGGGACTAGCGGAAGAGACCCAGTACTTC. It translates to CASSSGLAEETQYF.

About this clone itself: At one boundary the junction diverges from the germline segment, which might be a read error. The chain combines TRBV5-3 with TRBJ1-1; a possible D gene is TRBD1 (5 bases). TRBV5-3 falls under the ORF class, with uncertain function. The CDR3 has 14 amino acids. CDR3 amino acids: CARRLDTMNTEAFF. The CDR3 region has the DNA TGTGCCAGAAGGTTGGACACAATGAACACTGAAGCTTTCTTT.

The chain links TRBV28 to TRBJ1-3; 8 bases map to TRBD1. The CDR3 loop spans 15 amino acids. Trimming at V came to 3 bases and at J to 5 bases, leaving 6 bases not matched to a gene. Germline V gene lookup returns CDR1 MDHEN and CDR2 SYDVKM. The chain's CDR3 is CASSLTGAFRNTIYF. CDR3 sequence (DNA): TGTGCCAGCAGTTTGACAGGGGCTTTTAGAAACACCATATATTTT.

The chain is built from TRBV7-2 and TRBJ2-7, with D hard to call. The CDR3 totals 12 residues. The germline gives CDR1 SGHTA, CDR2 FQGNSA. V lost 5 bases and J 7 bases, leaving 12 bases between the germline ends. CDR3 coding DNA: TGTGCCAGCAGCCCCCGAGGTTTTGAGCAGTACTTC. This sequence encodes CASSPRGFEQYF.

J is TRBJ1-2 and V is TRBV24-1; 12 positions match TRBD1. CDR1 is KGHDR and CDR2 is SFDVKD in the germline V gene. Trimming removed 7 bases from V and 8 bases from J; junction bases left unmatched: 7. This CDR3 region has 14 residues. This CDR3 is CATSRGQGAVGYTF. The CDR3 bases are TGTGCCACCAGCCGGGGACAGGGGGCGGTCGGCTACACCTTC.

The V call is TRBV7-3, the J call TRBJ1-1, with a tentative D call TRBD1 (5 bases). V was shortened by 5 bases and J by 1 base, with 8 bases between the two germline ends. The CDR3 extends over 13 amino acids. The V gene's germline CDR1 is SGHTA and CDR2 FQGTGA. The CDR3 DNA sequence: TGTGCCAGCAGCGCCGACAGGAACACTGAAGCTTTCTTT. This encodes CASSADRNTEAFF.

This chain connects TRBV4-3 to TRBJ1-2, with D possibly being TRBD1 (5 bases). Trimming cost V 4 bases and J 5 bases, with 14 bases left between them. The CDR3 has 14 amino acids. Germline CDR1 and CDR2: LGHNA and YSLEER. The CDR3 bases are TGCGCCAGCAGCCTCAGTGGGGGGGTTTATGGCTACACCTTC. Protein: CASSLSGGVYGYTF.